This T cell receptor (beta chain) derives from a study of patients and donors after allogeneic stem cell transplantation. V was cut by 3 bases and J by 5 bases, with 10 bases left in between. Germline CDR1 and CDR2: MNHEY and SMNVEV (reference sequence). This CDR3 is built from 14 residues. TCRdb redid the calling of the RT-PCR reads with MiXCR, one entry per CDR3 protein. Here the sample spans 400,000 to 500,000 distinct CDR3 sequences, more than 15% being singletons. Sequenced material: blood, either unsorted or a sorted T cell fraction (not recorded which). The clonotype comes from a human donor who was either an allogeneic HSCT recipient or a stem cell or donor lymphocyte infusion donor (not recorded which). It is not recorded whose cells these are; they may come from a transplant donor. The rearrangement uses TRBV27 and TRBJ2-2; D not certain. The CDR3: CASSFMAITGELFF. The CDR3 DNA reads as TGTGCCAGCAGTTTTATGGCTATAACCGGGGAGCTGTTTTTT.